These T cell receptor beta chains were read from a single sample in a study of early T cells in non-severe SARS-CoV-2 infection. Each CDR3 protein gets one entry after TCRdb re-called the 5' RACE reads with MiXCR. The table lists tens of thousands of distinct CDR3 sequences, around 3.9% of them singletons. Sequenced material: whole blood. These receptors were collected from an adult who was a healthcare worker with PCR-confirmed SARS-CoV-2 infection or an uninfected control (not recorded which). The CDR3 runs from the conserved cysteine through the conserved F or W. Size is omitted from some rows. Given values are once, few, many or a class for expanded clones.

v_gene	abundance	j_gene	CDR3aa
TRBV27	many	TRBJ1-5	CASSRDRFQAQHF
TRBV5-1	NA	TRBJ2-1	CASSSQLGLGSYNEQFF
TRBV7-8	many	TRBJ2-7	CASSSSWASGVYEQYF
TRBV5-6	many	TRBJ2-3	CASSLVVGGNTDTQYF
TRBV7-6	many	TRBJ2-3	CASSSLGQGSFLDTQYF
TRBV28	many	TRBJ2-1	CASTSTRPNEQFF
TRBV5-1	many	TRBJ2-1	CASSLQTNNEQFF
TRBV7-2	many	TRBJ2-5	CASSLRGREETQYF
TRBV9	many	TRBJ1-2	CASSVVSHALDGYTF
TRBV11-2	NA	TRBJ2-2	CASSLAKIRLFF
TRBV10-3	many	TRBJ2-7	CAISPSRGEGTDYEQYF
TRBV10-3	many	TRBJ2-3	CAISDPSGLRSTDTQYF
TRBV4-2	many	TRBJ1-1	CASSQDSPDTEAFF
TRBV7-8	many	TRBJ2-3	CASSLGGMGTLDTQYF
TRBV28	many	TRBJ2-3	CASSFAGGTDTQYF
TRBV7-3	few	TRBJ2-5	CASSPRVAGGPETQYF
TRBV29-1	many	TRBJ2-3	CSVMGLSTDTQYF
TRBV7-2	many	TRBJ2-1	CATQDRAYNEQFF
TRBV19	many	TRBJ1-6	CASRRSYNSPLHF
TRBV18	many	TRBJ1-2	CASSSDRSYGYTF
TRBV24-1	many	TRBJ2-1	CATSDRGTVTYNEQFF
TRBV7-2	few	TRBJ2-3	CASSLSRQGGTQYF
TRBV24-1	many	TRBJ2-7	CATSEGLAGGEQYF
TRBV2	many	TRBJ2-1	CASSQEGRGQFF
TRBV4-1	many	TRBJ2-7	CASSQDPGQGLYEQYF
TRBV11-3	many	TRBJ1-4	CASSSGQGDEKLFF
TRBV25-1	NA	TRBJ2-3	CASTLGVTITDTQYF
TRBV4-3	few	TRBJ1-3	CASSQSGTDSGNTIYF
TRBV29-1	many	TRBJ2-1	CSALIAGGVNEQFF
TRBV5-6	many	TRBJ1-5	CASSLWGRVSNQPQHF
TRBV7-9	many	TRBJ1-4	CASSPPGQSSTNEKLFF
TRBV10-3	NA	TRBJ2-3	CAISAGLAGSTDTQYF
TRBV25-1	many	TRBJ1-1	CASSLWDSAGTEAFF
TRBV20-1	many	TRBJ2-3	CSASHIDTQYF
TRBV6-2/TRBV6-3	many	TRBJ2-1	CASSYPRPEQFF
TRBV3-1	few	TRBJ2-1	CASSQASFNNEQFF
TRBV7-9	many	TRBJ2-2	CASSPVQGAWDTGELFF
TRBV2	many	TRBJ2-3	CASDGTSYNTQYF
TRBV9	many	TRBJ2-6	CASSVTGAAGANVLTF
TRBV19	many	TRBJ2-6	CASKGAGANVLTF
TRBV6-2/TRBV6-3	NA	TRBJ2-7	CASSFSTSGTYEQYF
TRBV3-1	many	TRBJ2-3	CASSQDRRGGSTDTQYF
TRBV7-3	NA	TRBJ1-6	CASSVGGSHSPLHF
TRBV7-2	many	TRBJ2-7	CASSLIGRDSYEQYF
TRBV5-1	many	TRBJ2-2	CASRGSGELFF
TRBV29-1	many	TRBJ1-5	CEGGRDQPQHF
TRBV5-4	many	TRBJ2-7	CASSIRQGRSYEQYF
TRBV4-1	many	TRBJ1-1	CASSFSSRGAPDEAFF
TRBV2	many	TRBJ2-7	CASSVSGIEQYF
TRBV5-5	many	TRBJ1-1	CASSLLVGTEAFF
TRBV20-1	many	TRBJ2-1	CSAKGTRRVNEQFF
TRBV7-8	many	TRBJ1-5	CASSLQDRDNQPQHF